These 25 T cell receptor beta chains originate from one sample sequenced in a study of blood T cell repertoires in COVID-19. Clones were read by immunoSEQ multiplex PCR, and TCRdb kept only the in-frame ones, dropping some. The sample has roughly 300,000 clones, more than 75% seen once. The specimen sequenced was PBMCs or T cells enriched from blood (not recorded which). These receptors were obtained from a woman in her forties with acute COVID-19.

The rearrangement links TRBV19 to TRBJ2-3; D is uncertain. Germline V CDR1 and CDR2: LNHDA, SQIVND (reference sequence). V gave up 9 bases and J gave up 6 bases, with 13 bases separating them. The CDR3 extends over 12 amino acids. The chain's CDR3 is CASLGPEDTQYF. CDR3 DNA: TGTGCCAGCCTGGGCCCCGAGGATACGCAGTATTTT.

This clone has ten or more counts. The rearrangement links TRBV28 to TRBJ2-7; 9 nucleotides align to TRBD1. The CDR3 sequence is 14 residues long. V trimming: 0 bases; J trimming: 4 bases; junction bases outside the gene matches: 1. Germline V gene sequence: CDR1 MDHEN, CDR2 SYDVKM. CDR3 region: CASSLWDRGYEQYF. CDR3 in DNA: TGTGCCAGCAGTTTATGGGACAGGGGATACGAGCAGTACTTC. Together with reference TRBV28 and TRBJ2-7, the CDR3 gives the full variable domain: DVKVTQSSRYLVKRTGEKVFLECVQDMDHENMFWYRQDPGLGLRLIYFSYDVKMKEKGDIPEGYSVSREKKERFSLILESASTNQTSMYLCASSLWDRGYEQYFGPGTRLTVT.

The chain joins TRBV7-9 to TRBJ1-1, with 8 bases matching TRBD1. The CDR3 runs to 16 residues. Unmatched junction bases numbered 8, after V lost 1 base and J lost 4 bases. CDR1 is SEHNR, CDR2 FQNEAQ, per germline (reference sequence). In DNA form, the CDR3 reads TGTGCCAGCAGCTTAGAGCAGGGGGCGATTGGCACTGAAGCTTTCTTT. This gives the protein CASSLEQGAIGTEAFF.

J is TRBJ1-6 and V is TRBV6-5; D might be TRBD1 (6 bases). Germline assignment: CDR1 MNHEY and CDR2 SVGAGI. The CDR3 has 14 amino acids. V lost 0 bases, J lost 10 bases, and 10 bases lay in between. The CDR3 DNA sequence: TGTGCCAGCAGTTACTCGGGGGGGCTGTCACCCCTCCACTTT. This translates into CASSYSGGLSPLHF.

The CDR3 bases are TGTGCCAGCAGCCTAACATCGGACATTAGCAATCAGCCCCAGCATTTT. Translation: CASSLTSDISNQPQHF. The rearrangement links TRBV7-2 to TRBJ1-5; TRBD1 is a possible D gene (5 bases). The CDR3 has 16 residues. V lost 5 bases and J lost 0, with 14 bases in between. Germline CDR1 and CDR2: SGHTA and FQGNSA.

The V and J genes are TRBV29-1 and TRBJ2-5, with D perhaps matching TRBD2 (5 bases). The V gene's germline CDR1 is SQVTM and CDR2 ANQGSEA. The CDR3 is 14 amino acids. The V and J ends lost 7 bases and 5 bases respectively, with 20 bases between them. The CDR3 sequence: CSAGRRLQPETQYF. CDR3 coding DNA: TGCAGCGCTGGGCGGAGGCTCCAACCGGAGACCCAGTACTTC.

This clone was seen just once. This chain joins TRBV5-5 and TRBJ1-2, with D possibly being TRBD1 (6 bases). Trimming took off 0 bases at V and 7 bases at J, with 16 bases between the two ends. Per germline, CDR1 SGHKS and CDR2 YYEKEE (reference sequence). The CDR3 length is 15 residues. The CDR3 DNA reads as TGTGCCAGCAGCTTGGCAGCTCGGGACATGGTTGGCTACACCTTC. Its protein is CASSLAARDMVGYTF.

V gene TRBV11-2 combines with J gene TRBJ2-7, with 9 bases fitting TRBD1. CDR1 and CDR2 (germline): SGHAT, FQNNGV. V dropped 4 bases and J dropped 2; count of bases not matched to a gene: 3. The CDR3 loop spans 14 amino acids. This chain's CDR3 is CASSSGQGPYEQYF. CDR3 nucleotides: TGTGCCAGCAGCTCGGGACAGGGACCCTACGAGCAGTACTTC. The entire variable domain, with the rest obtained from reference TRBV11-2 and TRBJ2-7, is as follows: EAGVAQSPRYKIIEKRQSVAFWCNPISGHATLYWYQQILGQGPKLLIQFQNNGVVDDSQLPKDRFSAERLKGVDSTLKIQPAKLEDSAVYLCASSSGQGPYEQYFGPGTRLTVT.

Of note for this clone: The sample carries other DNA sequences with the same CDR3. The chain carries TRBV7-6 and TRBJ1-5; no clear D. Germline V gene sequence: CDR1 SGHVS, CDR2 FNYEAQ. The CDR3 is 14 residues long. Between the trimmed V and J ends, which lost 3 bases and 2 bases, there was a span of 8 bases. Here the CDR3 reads CASSLSGGNQPQHF. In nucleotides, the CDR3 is TGTGCCAGCAGCTTGTCCGGTGGCAATCAGCCCCAGCATTTT. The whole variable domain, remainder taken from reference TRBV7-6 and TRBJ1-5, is GAGVSQSPRYKVTKRGQDVALRCDPISGHVSLYWYRQALGQGPEFLTYFNYEAQQDKSGLPNDRFSAERPEGSISTLTIQRTEQRDSAMYRCASSLSGGNQPQHFGDGTRLSIL.

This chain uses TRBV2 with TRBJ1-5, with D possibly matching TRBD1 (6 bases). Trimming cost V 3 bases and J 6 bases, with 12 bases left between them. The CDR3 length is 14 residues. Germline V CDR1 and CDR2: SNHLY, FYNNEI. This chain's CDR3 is CASSDRGPGQPQHF. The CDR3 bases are TGTGCCAGCAGTGACAGGGGTCCGGGTCAGCCCCAGCATTTT.

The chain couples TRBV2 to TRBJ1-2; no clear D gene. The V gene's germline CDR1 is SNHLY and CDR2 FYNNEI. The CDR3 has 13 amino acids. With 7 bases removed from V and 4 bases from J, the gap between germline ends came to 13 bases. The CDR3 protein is CASTPSRAYGYTF. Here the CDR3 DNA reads TGTGCCAGCACTCCTTCCCGAGCCTATGGCTACACCTTC. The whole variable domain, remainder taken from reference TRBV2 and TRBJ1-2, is EPEVTQTPSHQVTQMGQEVILRCVPISNHLYFYWYRQILGQKVEFLVSFYNNEISEKSEIFDDQFSVERPDGSNFTLKIRSTKLEDSAMYFCASTPSRAYGYTFGSGTRLTVV.

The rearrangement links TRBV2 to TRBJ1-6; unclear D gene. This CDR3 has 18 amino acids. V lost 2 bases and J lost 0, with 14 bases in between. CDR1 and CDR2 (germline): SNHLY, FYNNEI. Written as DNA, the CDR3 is TGTGCCAGCAGTGAACGGGCTAGCCCTCACTCCTATAATTCACCCCTCCACTTT. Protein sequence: CASSERASPHSYNSPLHF.

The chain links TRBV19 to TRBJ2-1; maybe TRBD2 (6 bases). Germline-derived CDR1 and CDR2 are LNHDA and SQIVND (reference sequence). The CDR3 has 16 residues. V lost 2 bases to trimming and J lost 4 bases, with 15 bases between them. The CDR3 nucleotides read TGTGCCAGTAGTATAACGGCGGGGTCGCCTTACAATGAGCAGTTCTTC. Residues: CASSITAGSPYNEQFF.

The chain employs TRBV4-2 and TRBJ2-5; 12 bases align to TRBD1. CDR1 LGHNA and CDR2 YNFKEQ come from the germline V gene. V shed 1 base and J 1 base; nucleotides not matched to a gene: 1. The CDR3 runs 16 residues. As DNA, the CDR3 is TGTGCCAGCAGCCAAGGGGACAGGGGGCTCCAAGAGACCCAGTACTTC. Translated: CASSQGDRGLQETQYF.

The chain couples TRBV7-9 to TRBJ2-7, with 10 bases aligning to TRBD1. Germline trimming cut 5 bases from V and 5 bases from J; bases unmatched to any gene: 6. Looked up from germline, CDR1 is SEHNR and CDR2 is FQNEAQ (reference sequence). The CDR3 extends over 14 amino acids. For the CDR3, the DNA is TGTGCCAGCAGCACCTGGGACAGGGGCCACGAGCAGTACTTC. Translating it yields CASSTWDRGHEQYF.

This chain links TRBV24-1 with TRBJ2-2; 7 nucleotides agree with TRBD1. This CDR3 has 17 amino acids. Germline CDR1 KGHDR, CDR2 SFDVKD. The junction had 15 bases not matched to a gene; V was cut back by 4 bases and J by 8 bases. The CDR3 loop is CATSEPSPGQQPGELFF. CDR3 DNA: TGTGCCACCAGTGAACCGTCGCCGGGACAGCAACCGGGGGAGCTGTTTTTT.

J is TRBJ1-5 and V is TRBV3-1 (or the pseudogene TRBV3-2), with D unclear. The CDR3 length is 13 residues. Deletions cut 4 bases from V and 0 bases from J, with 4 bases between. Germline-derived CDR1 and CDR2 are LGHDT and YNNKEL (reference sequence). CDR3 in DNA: TGTGCCAGCAGCCTAAATAGCAATCAGCCCCAGCATTTT. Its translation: CASSLNSNQPQHF.

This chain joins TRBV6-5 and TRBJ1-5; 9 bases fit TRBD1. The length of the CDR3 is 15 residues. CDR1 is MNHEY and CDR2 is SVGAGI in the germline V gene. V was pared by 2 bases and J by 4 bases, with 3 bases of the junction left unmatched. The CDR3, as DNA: TGTGCCAGCAGTTACGGGACAGGGTCAAATCAGCCCCAGCATTTT. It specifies CASSYGTGSNQPQHF.

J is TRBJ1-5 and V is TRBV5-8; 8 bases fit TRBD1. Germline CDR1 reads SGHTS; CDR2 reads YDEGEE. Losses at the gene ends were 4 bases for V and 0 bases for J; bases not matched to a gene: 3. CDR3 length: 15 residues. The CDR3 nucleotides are TGTGCCAGCAGCCGGGGACAGGTTAGCAATCAGCCCCAGCATTTT. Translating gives CASSRGQVSNQPQHF.

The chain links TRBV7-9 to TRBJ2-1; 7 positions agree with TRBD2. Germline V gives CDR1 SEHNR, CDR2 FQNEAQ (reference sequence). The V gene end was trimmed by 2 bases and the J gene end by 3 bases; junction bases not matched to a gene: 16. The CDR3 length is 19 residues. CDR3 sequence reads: CASSLSIPTRRELYNEQFF. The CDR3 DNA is TGTGCCAGCAGCTTAAGTATCCCTACAAGGCGGGAGCTCTACAATGAGCAGTTCTTC.

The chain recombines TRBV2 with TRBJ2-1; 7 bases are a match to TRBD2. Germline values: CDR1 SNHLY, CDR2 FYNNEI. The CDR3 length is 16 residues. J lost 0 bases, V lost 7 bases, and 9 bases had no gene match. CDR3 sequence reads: CASTGAGSSSYNEQFF. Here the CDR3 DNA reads TGTGCCAGCACTGGAGCGGGGAGCAGCTCCTACAATGAGCAGTTCTTC.

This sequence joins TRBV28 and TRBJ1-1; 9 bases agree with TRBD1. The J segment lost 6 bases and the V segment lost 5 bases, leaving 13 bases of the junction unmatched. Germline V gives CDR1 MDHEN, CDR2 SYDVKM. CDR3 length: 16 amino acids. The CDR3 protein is CASSLRPGQGNSEAFF. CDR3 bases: TGTGCCAGCAGTCTGAGACCGGGACAGGGTAACTCTGAAGCTTTCTTT.

The CDR3: CATSDSRQGWSGANVLTF. CDR3 sequence (DNA): TGTGCCACCAGTGATTCTAGACAGGGATGGTCTGGGGCCAACGTCCTGACTTTC. V usage is TRBV24-1 and J usage is TRBJ2-6; 7 bases match TRBD1. Trimming at V came to 2 bases and at J to 1 base, leaving 7 bases not matched to a gene. The germline CDR1 and CDR2 sequences are KGHDR and SFDVKD. CDR3 length equals 18 residues.

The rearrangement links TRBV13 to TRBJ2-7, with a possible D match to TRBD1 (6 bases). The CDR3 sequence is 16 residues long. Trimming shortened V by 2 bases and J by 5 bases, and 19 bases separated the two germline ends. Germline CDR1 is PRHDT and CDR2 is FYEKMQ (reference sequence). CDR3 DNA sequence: TGTGCCAGCAGCTTAAATCCCGCCCAGGGGTCACACGAGCAGTACTTC. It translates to CASSLNPAQGSHEQYF.

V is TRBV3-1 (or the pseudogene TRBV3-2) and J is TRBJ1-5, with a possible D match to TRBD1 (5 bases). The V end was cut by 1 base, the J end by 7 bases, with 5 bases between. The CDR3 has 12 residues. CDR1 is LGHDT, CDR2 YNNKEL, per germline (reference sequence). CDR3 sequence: CASSQAGQPQHF. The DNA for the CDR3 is TGTGCCAGCAGCCAAGCAGGGCAGCCCCAGCATTTT.